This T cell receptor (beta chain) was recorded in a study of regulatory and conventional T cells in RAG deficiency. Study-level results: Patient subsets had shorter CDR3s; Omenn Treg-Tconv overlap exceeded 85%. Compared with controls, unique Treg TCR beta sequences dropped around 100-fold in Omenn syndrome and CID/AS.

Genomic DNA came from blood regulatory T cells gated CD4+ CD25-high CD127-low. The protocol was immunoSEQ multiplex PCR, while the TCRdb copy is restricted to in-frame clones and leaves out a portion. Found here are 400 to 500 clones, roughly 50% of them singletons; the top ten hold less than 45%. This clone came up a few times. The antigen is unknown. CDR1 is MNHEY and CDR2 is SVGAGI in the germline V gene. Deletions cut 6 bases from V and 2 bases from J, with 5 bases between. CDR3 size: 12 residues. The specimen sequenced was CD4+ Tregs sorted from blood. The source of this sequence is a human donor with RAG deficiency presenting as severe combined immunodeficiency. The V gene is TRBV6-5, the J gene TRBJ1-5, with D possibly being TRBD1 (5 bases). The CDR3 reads CASRQGNQPQHF. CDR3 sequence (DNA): TGTGCCAGCAGACAGGGCAATCAGCCCCAGCATTTT.